This T cell receptor (beta chain) was captured by sequencing in a study of cytomegalovirus exposure and HLA in healthy donors. Study-level information: Researchers previously reported finding fewer than 120 million unique TCR beta sequences from about 179 million T cells.

This clone was detected once. The PCR made use of 60 Vbeta and 13 Jbeta primers. Using immunoSEQ multiplex PCR, the repertoire was profiled, and TCRdb retains in-frame clones only, with some absent. In the table there are more than 90,000 clones, over 65% of which are singletons. J gave up 0 bases and V 6 bases, and 9 bases lay outside the gene matches. CDR1 SEHNR and CDR2 FQNEAQ come from the germline V gene (reference sequence). CDR3 length: 18 amino acids. This chain joins TRBV7-9 and TRBJ2-6; TRBD1 agrees at 9 bases. The source is a woman aged 60-75 years in good health and CMV-seronegative. Material: PBMCs. CDR3 residues: CASSTGTGKSSGANVLTF. CDR3 nucleotide sequence: TGTGCCAGCAGTACCGGGACAGGGAAAAGCTCTGGGGCCAACGTCCTGACTTTC.